The subject of this entry is one T cell receptor beta chain. Germline V gives CDR1 SGHTA, CDR2 FQGNSA. CDR3 length: 11 amino acids. TCRdb reprocessed the 5' RACE reads and keeps a single row for each CDR3 protein, giving no DNA. Its table lists about 330,000 distinct CDR3 sequences. These data originate in a study of monozygotic twins with inflammatory bowel disease. The sequenced material came from blood. The chain links TRBV7-2 to TRBJ2-7. This sequence originates from a human donor with ulcerative colitis or Crohn's disease, or a healthy co-twin of an affected twin (not recorded which). The CDR3 sequence: CASSLVLEQYF.